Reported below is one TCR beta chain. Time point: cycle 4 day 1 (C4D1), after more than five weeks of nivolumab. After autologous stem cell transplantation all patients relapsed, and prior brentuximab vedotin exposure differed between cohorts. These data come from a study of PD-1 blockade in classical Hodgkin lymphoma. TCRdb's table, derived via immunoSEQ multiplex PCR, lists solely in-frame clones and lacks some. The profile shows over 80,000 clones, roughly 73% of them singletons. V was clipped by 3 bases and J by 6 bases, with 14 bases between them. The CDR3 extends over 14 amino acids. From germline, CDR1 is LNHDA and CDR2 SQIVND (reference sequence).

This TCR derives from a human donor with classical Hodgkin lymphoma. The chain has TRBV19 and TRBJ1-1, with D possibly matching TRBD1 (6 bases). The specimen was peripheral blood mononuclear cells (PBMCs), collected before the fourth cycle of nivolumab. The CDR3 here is CASSIKGTRAEAFF. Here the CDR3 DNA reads TGTGCCAGTAGTATCAAGGGGACAAGGGCTGAAGCTTTCTTT.